This T cell receptor beta chain emerged from a study of T-cell reconstitution after alpha-beta-depleted transplantation in children. This clonotype was counted only a few times. What it binds is not known. The authors prepared the TCRbeta library with unique molecular identifiers. TCRdb itself ran the PCR reads through MiXCR, one entry per CDR3 protein. This repertoire shows approximately 980,000 distinct CDR3 sequences, about 31% found once; its top ten account for approximately 30%. The CDR3 contains 19 residues. Trimming took 3 bases from V and 2 from J; bases not matched to a gene: 12. Whole-study results and caveats: At the one-year point after transplant, T-cell counts and TCRbeta diversity were found to come mostly from T cells that had been newly produced. Several hundred expanded graft clones reportedly gave rise to the alpha-beta T cells present about two months after transplant. Recipient T cells and thymic progenitors that survived were the source of the high TCRbeta diversity seen at day 60 in some patients.

This sequence originates from a boy under two years old who had a stem cell transplant for SCID, so the T cells may come from the graft donor. Sample: PBMCs, mostly from graft donor cells, taken 360 days after TCRalphabeta/CD19-depleted stem cell transplant. V gene TRBV12-3 or TRBV12-4 combines with J gene TRBJ2-3; 12 bases are a match to TRBD2. CDR3: CASSLGASGGAPDTDTQYF. The CDR3 DNA reads TGTGCCAGCAGTTTGGGCGCTAGCGGGGGGGCCCCGGACACAGATACGCAGTATTTT.